The TCR beta chain under discussion was sequenced for a study of STAT3 mutations in large granular lymphocyte leukemia (dated by TCRdb to between 2018 and 2020). Regarding the complete study: Canonical activating STAT3 mutations were detected in roughly half of the longitudinally sequenced T-LGLL patients. Over half of the T-LGLL patients were given one or more immunosuppressive therapy regimens, and 40% to 50% of those treated had a hematologic response. Serial deep sequencing of TCRbeta CDR3 and STAT3 was performed in patients with T-cell large granular lymphocyte leukemia to reconstruct clonal hierarchy and dynamics. Eighteen representative T-LGLL cases were selected from an initial cohort of approximately 200 LGL patients for longitudinal TCRbeta and STAT3 sequencing. A couple of patients with natural killer LGL leukemia were also sequenced longitudinally as controls within the study. Patients were sequenced at under 5 time points on average, with the number of samplings per patient ranging from 2 to 8.

The germline V gene supplies CDR1 SGHTA and CDR2 FQGNSA. V sheds 8 bases and J sheds 1 base, leaving 17 bases between their ends. The CDR3, cysteine through phenylalanine, is 16 amino acids long. Left in the record is the CDR3 DNA by itself, 48 bases read in frame from the first base. An Illumina MiSeq was used to sequence the TCRbeta libraries, yielding an average of roughly 41,000 productive templates per sample. TCRbeta CDR3 libraries were generated with the immunoSEQ assay using multiplex PCR amplification. Under the source paper's analysis protocol: Repertoire diversity was calculated as previously defined, with values near 0 taken to indicate extremely monoclonal samples. TCRdb obtained this table from immuneACCESS and retained in-frame rearrangements with V and J assigned. These tables miss some clones; where compared with another copy, unresolved V genes account for less than half of the shortfall, and the remainder is unexplained. That table is the source of V, J and clone size, and D and trimming were worked out from the DNA. The sample yields 20,000 or so clones; over 80% were counted once. The ten top clones hold about 45% of the sample.

As to this clone: Its antigen is still unknown. Base-call qualities are not available, and no considerably larger clone is one nucleotide away.

The investigation overall reported the following: Variable intervals between samplings and differing treatment regimens complicated linking therapy response to changes in TCR clonal burden. Several patients had a dominant TCR clone burden greater than the STAT3 mutant burden, which suggests that the STAT3 mutation arose secondarily within a clone that had already expanded. Every T-LGLL patient showed at least one immunodominant TCRbeta clonotype, and about half showed multiple immunodominant subclonotypes. Since codominant clonotypes persisted in some patients, a small but highly pathogenic clone may have gone undetected. Because no samples were available when a clone first appeared, clonal expansion had to be inferred from samplings taken at other points. TCR clonotype switching after therapy was observed in 6 of 18 patients, and all newly emerging clones were found to be STAT3 wild type.

The same DNA, extracted from blood mononuclear cells, served for both the TCR sequencing and the STAT3 sequencing. Sequencing was carried out using peripheral blood mononuclear cells. The rearranged segments are TRBV7-2 and TRBJ2-2; the D gene may be TRBD1 or TRBD2, since each aligns over 6 bases. This TCR was sampled from a man aged 60 to 69 with T-cell large granular lymphocyte leukemia. Some clones in this sample may be carry-over from other donors' samples. The age is the age at diagnosis. The nucleotide sequence reads as follows: TGTGCCAGCGGACCCCAACGGGGGCTGAACACCGGGGAGCTGTTTTTT. Its protein is CASGPQRGLNTGELFF.